These T cell receptor beta chains were read from a single sample in a study of control samples from healthy donors and cancer patients. The protocol was immunoSEQ multiplex PCR, while the TCRdb copy is restricted to in-frame clones and leaves out a portion. The repertoire consists of about 410,000 clones, with roughly 90% occurring once and the leading ten covering 5.5% to 7.5%. The specimen sequenced was PBMCs. These receptors came from a man aged 40-49 years with head and neck cancer. CDR3s include the opening cysteine and the closing phenylalanine or tryptophan. Each record gives: J gene, clone size, V gene, D gene, CDR3 protein, CDR3 DNA. D genes are given only for firm matches. Clone size is not always given. Where it is, it says once, few, many or a class for expanded clones.

TRBJ2-1 . TRBV7-6 . CASSSQPSNEQFF TGTGCCAGCAGCTCCCAACCCTCCAATGAGCAGTTCTTC
TRBJ1-5 . TRBV30 TRBD1 CAWSLRTGKGNQPQHF TGTGCCTGGAGTTTAAGGACAGGCAAGGGCAATCAGCCCCAGCATTTT
TRBJ2-2 . TRBV18 . CASSPRVARGDTGELFF TGTGCCAGCTCACCAAGGGTTGCCAGGGGAGACACCGGGGAGCTGTTTTTT
TRBJ2-7 once TRBV19 . CASSRFPGDEQYF TGTGCCAGTAGTAGATTCCCGGGGGACGAGCAGTACTTC
TRBJ1-1 . TRBV19 . CASSIDRESEAFF TGTGCCAGTAGTATAGATCGAGAGTCGGAAGCTTTCTTT
TRBJ2-4 . TRBV27 . CASALLGSWAKNIQYF TGTGCCAGCGCGTTACTTGGGTCATGGGCCAAAAACATTCAGTACTTC
TRBJ1-6 few TRBV11-2 TRBD1 CASSLDTGGEGSPLHF TGTGCCAGCAGCTTAGATACAGGGGGTGAAGGCTCACCCCTCCACTTT
TRBJ2-7 . TRBV6-2/TRBV6-3 . CASSYRAEALEQYF TGTGCCAGCAGTTATCGGGCAGAAGCTTTGGAGCAGTACTTC
TRBJ2-3 . TRBV4-1 . CASSQSGATSTDTQYF TGCGCCAGCAGCCAATCTGGGGCGACGAGCACAGATACGCAGTATTTT
TRBJ1-2 few TRBV19 . CASSMVWGGSYGYTF TGTGCCAGTAGTATGGTTTGGGGGGGTTCGTACGGCTACACCTTC
TRBJ1-1 . TRBV9 . CASSGDSIGTEAFF TGTGCCAGCAGCGGGGACTCAATAGGGACTGAAGCTTTCTTT
TRBJ1-5 . TRBV7-8 . CASSSVEGQPQHF TGTGCCAGCAGCTCCGTGGAAGGTCAGCCCCAGCATTTT
TRBJ2-7 . TRBV7-3 TRBD1 CASSPRYGTGDYEQYF TGTGCCAGCAGCCCCCGGTACGGGACAGGGGACTACGAGCAGTACTTC
TRBJ2-2 . TRBV19 TRBD1 CASRGQGNTGELFF TGTGCCAGTAGGGGACAGGGGAACACCGGGGAGCTGTTTTTT
TRBJ2-7 few TRBV11-1 . CASSLTTYEQYF TGTGCCAGCAGCTTGACTACCTACGAGCAGTACTTC
TRBJ2-3 . TRBV27 TRBD1 CASGGQGVTDTQYF TGTGCCAGCGGTGGACAGGGGGTTACAGATACGCAGTATTTT
TRBJ1-2 . TRBV12-3/TRBV12-4 TRBD1 CASSGQGDYGYTF TGTGCCAGCAGCGGACAGGGGGACTATGGCTACACCTTC
TRBJ1-2 . TRBV19 TRBD1 CASSWDRAGYGYTF TGTGCCAGTAGCTGGGACAGGGCAGGGTATGGCTACACCTTC
TRBJ1-5 . TRBV27 TRBD1 CASSPITGGGNQPQHF TGTGCCAGCAGTCCCATCACAGGGGGCGGCAATCAGCCCCAGCATTTT
TRBJ2-7 . TRBV11-3 . CASSPYEAPYEQYF TGTGCCAGCAGCCCTTATGAGGCCCCCTACGAGCAGTACTTC
TRBJ2-2 once TRBV7-9 . CASSASQQRANTGELFF TGTGCCAGCAGCGCAAGCCAGCAGCGGGCGAACACCGGGGAGCTGTTTTTT
TRBJ1-4 . TRBV3-1/TRBV3-2 . CASSQVGATNEKLFF TGTGCCAGCAGCCAAGTGGGTGCAACTAATGAAAAACTGTTTTTT